This T cell receptor beta chain was captured by sequencing in a study of T-cell reconstitution after alpha-beta-depleted transplantation in children. CDR3 length equals 13 residues. CDR1 is SGHVS and CDR2 is FQNEAQ in the germline V gene. The V end was cut by 3 bases, the J end by 4 bases, with 6 bases between. The TCRbeta library was prepared with unique molecular identifiers. TCRdb called the PCR reads again in MiXCR, with one record for every CDR3 protein. The top ten clones hold under 1.2% of a sample with around 680,000 distinct CDR3 sequences, 16% of them seen once. The J gene is TRBJ2-2, the V gene TRBV7-8, with D hard to call. This clonotype originated in a human donor who donated a stem cell graft to a child with acute myeloid leukemia. This specimen was PBMCs from the stem cell graft donor, taken from the stem cell graft. Here the CDR3 DNA reads TGTGCCAGCAGCTTCAAACGCACCGGGGAGCTGTTTTTT. Encoded protein: CASSFKRTGELFF.